The rows below give T cell receptor beta chains drawn from one sample of a study of blood T cell repertoires in COVID-19. The method was immunoSEQ multiplex PCR; TCRdb's version includes in-frame clones alone and lacks a portion of them. The table lists 250,000 or so clones, around three quarters of them singletons, with about 3.5% in the top ten. Material for sequencing was peripheral blood. The source of these receptors is a woman aged 80 or over with acute or convalescent COVID-19. CDR3s include the opening cysteine and the closing phenylalanine or tryptophan. The order of the fields is D gene, J gene, clone size, V gene, CDR3 protein, CDR3 DNA. A D gene is named only where the DNA matches it firmly. Clone size, where shown, is once, few, many, or a class for clones that have expanded.

- TRBJ2-5 - TRBV9 CASSVAGGHSGETQYF TGTGCCAGCAGCGTAGCGGGGGGCCACAGCGGGGAGACCCAGTACTTC
- TRBJ2-1 - TRBV6-5 CASSYGTRFEQFF TGTGCCAGCAGTTACGGCACCAGATTTGAGCAGTTCTTC
- TRBJ1-4 - TRBV5-6 CASSFSGATNEKLFF TGTGCCAGCAGCTTTAGCGGTGCAACTAATGAAAAACTGTTTTTT
- TRBJ2-7 few TRBV4-2 CASSQVSYSSYEQYF TGTGCCAGCAGCCAAGTAAGTTACAGCTCCTACGAGCAGTACTTC
TRBD1 TRBJ1-5 few TRBV19 CASSKQGAVGNQPQHF TGTGCCAGTAGCAAACAGGGGGCGGTTGGCAATCAGCCCCAGCATTTT
TRBD2 TRBJ2-5 - TRBV11-2 CASSFGYSGGGETQYF TGTGCCAGCAGCTTCGGTTATAGCGGGGGGGGAGAGACCCAGTACTTC
TRBD1 TRBJ1-1 many TRBV6-5 CASRAGGTNTEAFF TGTGCCAGCAGAGCAGGGGGTACGAACACTGAAGCTTTCTTT
TRBD2 TRBJ2-1 - TRBV5-8 CASSLGTAGVNEQFF TGTGCCAGCAGCTTGGGGACAGCGGGGGTCAATGAGCAGTTCTTC
- TRBJ1-1 - TRBV2 CASRSGRHNTEAFF TGTGCCAGCAGGTCAGGAAGGCATAACACTGAAGCTTTCTTT
- TRBJ1-2 once TRBV7-2 CASSLAPQANGYTF TGTGCCAGCAGCTTAGCGCCGCAGGCGAATGGCTACACCTTC
- TRBJ1-3 few TRBV6-5 CASSLQQTGNTIYF TGTGCCAGCAGTTTACAACAAACTGGAAACACCATATATTTT
- TRBJ2-7 - TRBV19 CASSIGTGSYEQYF TGTGCCAGTAGTATAGGAACAGGTTCCTACGAGCAGTACTTC
- TRBJ1-2 - TRBV27 CASSARGEGYTF TGTGCCAGCAGTGCCAGGGGAGAGGGCTACACCTTC
TRBD2 TRBJ2-3 - TRBV7-2 CASSFGTSGGRGTQYF TGTGCCAGCAGCTTCGGGACTAGCGGGGGGCGTGGTACGCAGTATTTT
- TRBJ1-4 - TRBV6-5 CASSYHGTTNEKLFF TGTGCCAGCAGTTACCACGGGACAACTAATGAAAAACTGTTTTTT
- TRBJ2-5 - TRBV5-3 CARSLALRVQETQYF TGTGCCAGAAGCTTAGCTTTAAGAGTACAAGAGACCCAGTACTTC
TRBD1 TRBJ1-5 - TRBV2 CASSEFGTVPNQPQHF TGTGCCAGCAGTGAGTTTGGGACAGTCCCAAATCAGCCCCAGCATTTT
TRBD1 TRBJ1-2 - TRBV6-4 CASRPSGGADGYTF TGTGCCAGCAGGCCTTCAGGGGGCGCAGATGGCTACACCTTC